The sequence of this T cell receptor beta chain was determined in a study of T cell responses to AZD1222 COVID-19 vaccine. The CDR3 totals 14 residues. The V and J ends lost 3 bases and 4 bases respectively, with 12 bases between them. The germline CDR1 and CDR2 sequences are SGHTA and FQGNSA. The data were produced by immunoSEQ multiplex PCR, yet TCRdb's version contains in-frame clones alone and is incomplete. The repertoire holds under 200,000 clones, with around 94% as singletons. The sequence derives from an adult who received the MenACWY meningococcal vaccine as a control. The sample here was peripheral blood, taken 28 days after the second dose of the MenACWY control vaccine. The rearrangement uses TRBV7-2 and TRBJ1-2; D remains unclear. Here the CDR3 DNA reads TGTGCCAGCAGCTTTGATGTGGGGTCCTATGGCTACACCTTC. It is translated as CASSFDVGSYGYTF. Looking up the rest from reference TRBV7-2 and TRBJ1-2 gives the full variable domain: GAGVSQSPSNKVTEKGKDVELRCDPISGHTALYWYRQSLGQGLEFLIYFQGNSAPDKSGLPSDRFSAERTGGSVSTLTIQRTQQEDSAVYLCASSFDVGSYGYTFGSGTRLTVV.